This TCR beta chain was identified during a study of blood T cell repertoires in COVID-19. Overall study: There were acute and convalescent COVID-19 samples, and they came from the United States, Italy and Spain. Sources were T cells, B-cell-depleted T cells, or PBMCs; the material itself was cDNA or gDNA.

The CDR3 loop spans 15 amino acids. Germline V lookup: CDR1 GTSNPN, CDR2 SVGIG (reference sequence). V trimming: 2 bases; J trimming: 8 bases; junction bases outside the gene matches: 9. TCRdb keeps only in-frame clones here, not all; method: immunoSEQ multiplex PCR. This sample has under 80,000 clones, with 83% found just once. This chain links TRBV30 with TRBJ2-1; 10 nucleotides agree with TRBD1. This receptor was taken from a man older than 75 with acute or convalescent COVID-19. The source material was peripheral blood. The CDR3 DNA reads as TGTGCCTGGAGTTCCACCTACGGGACAGGGGATGAGCAGTTCTTC. Protein sequence: CAWSSTYGTGDEQFF.